These 22 T cell receptor beta chains originate from one sample sequenced in a study of spatial heterogeneity in lung cancer. A single record per CDR3 protein comes from TCRdb applying MiXCR to the 5' RACE reads. The sample has about 85,000 distinct CDR3 sequences; 15% to 25% are singletons. The sample's time point: sample taken at primary tumor resection. Tumor, nontumor lung or frozen PBMC supplied whole RNA that was sequenced unsorted. The sample here was PBMCs, taken at surgery. These receptors were taken from a male donor with early-stage non-small cell lung cancer.

This clonotype was detected a few times. V is TRBV6-6 and J is TRBJ2-7; D may be TRBD1 (5 bases). The CDR3 runs to 15 residues. V was pared by 7 bases and J by 4 bases, with 20 bases between. The germline V gene encodes CDR1 MNHNY and CDR2 SVGAGI (reference sequence). The CDR3 loop reads CASTPDGKGVYEQYF. For the CDR3, the DNA is TGTGCCAGCACCCCGGATGGTAAAGGGGTGTACGAGCAGTACTTC.

The genes are TRBV12-3 or TRBV12-4 and TRBJ2-1; D not resolved. With 5 bases removed from V and 1 base from J, the gap between germline ends came to 6 bases. This CDR3 region has 13 residues. For the CDR3, the DNA is TGTGCCAGCAGTAGAACTTCCTACAATGAGCAGTTCTTC. It specifies CASSRTSYNEQFF.

This chain links TRBV12-3 or TRBV12-4 with TRBJ2-3; TRBD1 aligns across 9 bases. V gave up 5 bases and J gave up 4 bases; unmatched junction bases: 4. CDR3 length: 14 residues. The chain's CDR3 is CASSRDREADTQYF. The CDR3, as DNA: TGTGCCAGCAGTCGGGACAGGGAGGCAGATACGCAGTATTTT.

In its sample, this clonotype was seen a few times. The chain has TRBV27 and TRBJ1-1, with D uncertain. Looked up from germline, CDR1 is MNHEY and CDR2 is SMNVEV (reference sequence). The CDR3 covers 15 residues. Deletions cut 1 base from V and 0 bases from J, with 9 bases between. CDR3 amino acids: CASSLLPEMNTEAFF. CDR3 sequence (DNA): TGTGCCAGCAGTTTATTGCCAGAGATGAACACTGAAGCTTTCTTT.

Here the CDR3 reads CASQGAGLLQYF. For the CDR3, the DNA is TGTGCCAGCCAGGGGGCGGGACTGTTGCAGTACTTC. The J gene is TRBJ2-7, the V gene TRBV28; the match to TRBD1 covers 8 bases. The germline gives CDR1 MDHEN, CDR2 SYDVKM. This CDR3 comprises 12 residues. V lost 8 bases and J lost 9; bases outside the gene matches: 9.

In this sample, this clonotype turned up a few times. For the CDR3, the DNA is TGCGCCAGCAGCCTAACGGTTTTAGAGGAAGAGACCCAGTACTTC. This gives the protein CASSLTVLEEETQYF. V gene TRBV4-1 combines with J gene TRBJ2-5; D is uncertain. This CDR3 region has 15 residues. Trimming stripped 4 bases from V and 3 bases from J, with 15 bases between. CDR1 and CDR2 from the germline V gene are MGHRA and YSYEKL.

The rearrangement uses TRBV24-1 and TRBJ2-3; 7 bases are shared with TRBD1. V lost 4 bases and J lost 2; bases outside the gene matches: 5. The length of the CDR3 is 15 residues. Germline CDR1 reads KGHDR; CDR2 reads SFDVKD. Written as DNA, the CDR3 is TGTGCCACCAGTGAGCCGGGACAGTTCACAGATACGCAGTATTTT. Translation: CATSEPGQFTDTQYF.

This chain uses TRBV7-3 with TRBJ2-7; D assignment may be TRBD1 or TRBD2 (5 bases each). The CDR3 is 13 residues long. Germline V CDR1 and CDR2: SGHTA, FQGTGA. The germline V and J ends were trimmed by 5 bases and 5 bases, with 13 bases remaining between them. CDR3 residues: CASSPPGRNEQYF. The CDR3 DNA is TGTGCCAGCAGCCCGCCGGGGCGTAACGAGCAGTACTTC.

The gene calls are TRBV12-3 or TRBV12-4 and TRBJ1-1, with D tentatively TRBD1 (6 bases). CDR3 size: 14 residues. The V gene lost 6 bases and the J gene lost 4 bases, with 15 bases spanning the gap. In nucleotides, the CDR3 is TGTGCCAGCAGCCCCCAGGCAGGGGTCACTGAAGCTTTCTTT. It yields the protein CASSPQAGVTEAFF.

This clonotype has just a few counts. The V call is TRBV6-1, the J call TRBJ2-7; 7 nucleotides align to TRBD1. J was trimmed by 11 bases and V by 3 bases; bases with no gene match: 10. The CDR3 totals 13 residues. CDR1 is MNHNS and CDR2 is SASEGT in the germline V gene. Here the CDR3 DNA reads TGTGCCAGCAGTGAGGTTAACCCAGGGACAGAGTACTTC. It is translated as CASSEVNPGTEYF.

This clonotype was seen at least ten times. The CDR3 region has the DNA TGTGCCAGCAGTATGGGGTATAATTCACCCCTCCACTTT. Residues: CASSMGYNSPLHF. This chain connects TRBV6-2 or TRBV6-3 to TRBJ1-6, with no clear D. In germline, CDR1 is MNHEY, CDR2 SVGEGT. Trimming took off 5 bases at V and 4 bases at J, with 6 bases between the two ends. The length of the CDR3 is 13 residues.

J is TRBJ2-1 and V is TRBV7-8; TRBD1 is a possible D gene (6 bases). CDR3 size: 15 residues. Germline CDR1 SGHVS, CDR2 FQNEAQ. Trimming removed 5 bases from V and 0 bases from J, with 11 bases in between. Written as DNA, the CDR3 is TGTGCCAGCAGCGAGGGACAAGACTCCTACAATGAGCAGTTCTTC. It specifies CASSEGQDSYNEQFF.

This rearrangement joins TRBV9 to TRBJ2-5, with D unresolved. The CDR3 totals 16 residues. Germline-derived CDR1 and CDR2 are SGDLS and YYNGEE. Trimming removed 3 bases at V and 1 base at J, with 16 bases between. The CDR3 loop is CASSDNRAGPQETQYF. DNA for the CDR3: TGTGCCAGCAGCGATAACCGGGCCGGTCCCCAAGAGACCCAGTACTTC.

This rearrangement joins TRBV4-3 to TRBJ1-2, with D perhaps TRBD1 (6 bases). V was pared by 0 bases and J by 8 bases, with 19 bases between. The CDR3 is made up of 16 amino acids. Germline V gives CDR1 LGHNA, CDR2 YSLEER. The CDR3 nucleotides are TGCGCCAGCAGCCAAGAGTCAACAGGAGCTACAGGGGGCTACACCTTC. It encodes CASSQESTGATGGYTF.

The chain joins TRBV18 to TRBJ1-5, with TRBD1 identical over 7 bases. J gave up 2 bases and V 4 bases, and 5 bases lay outside the gene matches. The CDR3 runs 15 residues. Germline lookup yields CDR1 KGHSH and CDR2 LQKENI. The CDR3 is CASSREGAGNQPQHF. The CDR3 bases are TGTGCCAGCTCACGTGAGGGGGCTGGCAATCAGCCCCAGCATTTT.

The chain couples TRBV11-2 to TRBJ2-3; D gene uncertain. The CDR3 sequence is 14 residues long. The V end lost 3 bases, the J end lost 5 bases, and 12 bases lay between the germline ends. Germline V gene lookup returns CDR1 SGHAT and CDR2 FQNNGV. The CDR3: CASSFLGFGDTQYF. In DNA, the CDR3 is TGTGCCAGCAGCTTTCTAGGGTTCGGAGATACGCAGTATTTT.

This clonotype was picked up a small number of times. The CDR3 region has the DNA TGCAGTGCTAGAGCTAGAGGACAGGGCCCGCAGTTCTTC. Translating it yields CSARARGQGPQFF. The chain employs TRBV20-1 and TRBJ2-1, with 8 bases identical to TRBD1. Germline CDR1 reads DFQATT; CDR2 reads SNEGSKA (reference sequence). This CDR3 is built from 13 residues. The trim removed 1 base at V and 12 bases at J, leaving 8 bases unmatched.

This chain links TRBV7-2 with TRBJ2-7; D unresolved. V lost 2 bases and J lost 3, with 8 bases in between. CDR1 is SGHTA, CDR2 FQGNSA, per germline. There are 13 residues in the CDR3. CDR3 residues: CASSLQILYEQYF. CDR3 bases: TGTGCCAGCAGCTTACAGATCCTCTACGAGCAGTACTTC.

The V and J genes are TRBV19 and TRBJ1-2; D remains ambiguous. V lost 8 bases, J lost 4 bases, and 14 bases lay in between. Looked up from germline, CDR1 is LNHDA and CDR2 is SQIVND (reference sequence). The CDR3 length is 13 residues. CDR3 residues: CASSLDGPYGYTF. The CDR3 DNA reads as TGTGCCAGTTCCTTGGACGGACCCTATGGCTACACCTTC.

The gene calls are TRBV20-1 and TRBJ1-5; D may be TRBD1 (6 bases). The CDR3 is 13 residues long. Trimming took off 5 bases at V and 4 bases at J, with 12 bases between the two ends. Germline values: CDR1 DFQATT, CDR2 SNEGSKA (reference sequence). The CDR3 DNA sequence: TGCAGTGCTTTACAGGGTTGGAATCAGCCCCAGCATTTT. Translating gives CSALQGWNQPQHF.

This clonotype has a count of ten or more. The chain carries TRBV20-1 and TRBJ2-5; either TRBD1 or TRBD2 may fit D (5 bases each). Germline CDR1 is DFQATT and CDR2 is SNEGSKA (reference sequence). The V gene lost 5 bases and the J gene lost 5 bases, with 18 bases spanning the gap. CDR3 length: 14 amino acids. CDR3 amino acids: CSAARDGSYETQYF. The CDR3, as DNA: TGCAGTGCTGCTAGGGACGGTAGTTATGAGACCCAGTACTTC.

V usage is TRBV29-1 and J usage is TRBJ2-3; D unclear. The CDR3 sequence is 10 residues long. Per the germline V gene, CDR1 is SQVTM and CDR2 is ANQGSEA. V lost 7 bases, J lost 7 bases, and 9 bases lay in between. This CDR3 is CSAIGNTQYF. In nucleotides, the CDR3 is TGCAGCGCCATAGGGAATACGCAGTATTTT.